This T cell receptor beta chain was retrieved from a study of blood T cell repertoires in COVID-19. Study details: Material from acute and convalescent COVID-19 was sourced from the United States, Italy and Spain. T cells, B-cell-depleted T cells, or PBMCs supplied cDNA or gDNA.

This clone was recorded only once. In the original workflow: Reference gene primer amplification in the assay estimated nucleated cell counts. Libraries were prepared by immunoSEQ multiplex PCR; TCRdb keeps only in-frame clonotypes and omits some of them. That table furnishes V, J and clone size, whereas the DNA furnished D and trimming. Of 250,000 or so clones listed, about 90% are singletons. Participants were placed into cohorts based on the clinical history they reported. Per the germline V gene, CDR1 is SGHVS and CDR2 is FQNEAQ. The CDR3 length is 15 residues. V was shortened by 6 bases and J by 0 bases, with 15 bases between the two germline ends.

The clonotype comes from a young woman with acute COVID-19. This chain connects TRBV7-8 to TRBJ2-7; D is unresolved. Material: PBMCs or T cells enriched from blood (not recorded which). The CDR3, as DNA: TGTGCCAGCAGGGTAGAGGCTGAAGGCTCCTACGAGCAGTACTTC. Translated: CASRVEAEGSYEQYF.